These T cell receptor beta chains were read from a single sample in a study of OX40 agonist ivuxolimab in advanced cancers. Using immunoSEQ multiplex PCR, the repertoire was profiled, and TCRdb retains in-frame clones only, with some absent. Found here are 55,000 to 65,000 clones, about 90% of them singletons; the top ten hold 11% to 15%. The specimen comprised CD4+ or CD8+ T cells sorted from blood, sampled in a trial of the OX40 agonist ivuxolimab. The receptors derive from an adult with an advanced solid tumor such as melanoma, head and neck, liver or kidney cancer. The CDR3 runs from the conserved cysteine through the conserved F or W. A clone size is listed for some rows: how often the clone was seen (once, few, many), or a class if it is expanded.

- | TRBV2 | CASSTTGYMTEAFF
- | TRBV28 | CASRKGDIMNTEAFF
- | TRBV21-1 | CASSKTTRNNEQFF
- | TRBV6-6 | CASSYRFRGDEQYF
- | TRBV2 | CASSAQGADNEQFF
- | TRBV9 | CASSVPTGVDYGYTF
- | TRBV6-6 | CASSFQRMNTEAFF
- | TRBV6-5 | CARKGGVDEQFF
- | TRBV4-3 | CASSQGLAGGTDTQYF
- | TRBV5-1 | CASSLSGGGYEQYF
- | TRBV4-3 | CASSPGTRVASLDTQYF
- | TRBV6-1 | CASSEPRQPQHF
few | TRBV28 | CASSFSSRLYNEQFF
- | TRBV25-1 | CASSEVGGGWNEQFF
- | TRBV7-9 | CVTGRGFMGSSYNEQFF
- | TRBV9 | CASSGAGYEQYF
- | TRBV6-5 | CASSSPGRTFNEQFF
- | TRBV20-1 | CSAHLDTQYF
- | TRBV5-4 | CASSDSGRGSEQFF
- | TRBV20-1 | CSARDKGGYTF
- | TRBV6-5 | CASSPTGTSGEQYF
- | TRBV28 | CASSLAVGAGNTEAFF
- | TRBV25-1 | CASRTGAAETQYF
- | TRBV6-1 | CASSAAWGLNEQFF
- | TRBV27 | CASSHYRGIVEAQYF
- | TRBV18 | CASSPRGGGETQYF
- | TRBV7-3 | CASSLWVAYKEGGDRGSQHF
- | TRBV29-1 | CSVHESGSGTGELFF
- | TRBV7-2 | CASSKDRVQETQYF
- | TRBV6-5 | CASSYVGLGQGPGYTF
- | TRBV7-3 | CASSLTGGQETQYF
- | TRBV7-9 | CASSLLGGAETQYF
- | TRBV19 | CATQGFERETQYF
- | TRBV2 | CASNRDRSYEQYF
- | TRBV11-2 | CASSPGLAGGRDTQYF
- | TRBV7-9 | CASSLVGGTYNEQFF
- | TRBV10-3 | CAISGLDQETQYF
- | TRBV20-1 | CSARGGYGYTF
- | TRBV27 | CASSLQLNYEQYF
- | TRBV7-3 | CASSQVRTDTQYF
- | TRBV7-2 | CASSLLTVGNTEAFF
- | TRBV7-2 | CASSLQAGFLTDTQYF
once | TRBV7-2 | CASSLVGGTSGSYEQFF
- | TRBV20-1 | CSARRDEQYF
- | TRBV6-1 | CASSARVLVEETQYF
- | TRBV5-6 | CASSRDPNQPQHF
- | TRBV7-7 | CASSLDPPGKRYNEQFF
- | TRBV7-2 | CASSLQETQYF
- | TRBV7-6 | CASRRSSSYNEQFF
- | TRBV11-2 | CASSRTGVYGYTF
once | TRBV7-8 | CASSYSGRPDTQYF
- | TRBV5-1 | CASSRGPPIRDEQFF
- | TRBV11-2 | CASSHRRGQGPGANVLTF
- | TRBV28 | CASSLYGQVAGEQYF
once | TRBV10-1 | CASGRGFYTF